The clone carrying this T cell receptor beta chain was counted once. Its target is unknown. A much larger clone lies one base from this, so it may be a read error. TCR beta CDR3 regions were amplified from RNA. First-round RT-PCR of the TCR CDR3 relied on the HTBI primer set. TCRdb re-called the multiplex PCR reads with MiXCR, one entry per CDR3 protein. The sample consists of around 210,000 distinct CDR3 sequences, about 15% of them appearing once. This sample was taken from a study of T cells in Graves' hyperthyroidism and ophthalmopathy. The study, taken as a whole, reports: The model anticipated ophthalmopathy a median about 7 months pre-onset. Stable hyperthyroidism was told apart from ophthalmopathy by a model built on 13 V-J features.

Clinicians diagnosed patients from clinical symptoms, serum thyroxine and TRAb, thyroid ultrasound and orbital computed tomography. About 10 ml fresh peripheral blood yielded the PBMCs. V was shortened by 6 bases and J by 4 bases, with 13 bases between the two germline ends. Germline CDR1 is DFQATT and CDR2 is SNEGSKA (reference sequence). The CDR3 is 13 amino acids. This TCR derives from a woman aged 45-65 years with Graves' hyperthyroidism. The V call is TRBV20-1, the J call TRBJ1-5, with a tentative D call TRBD1 (6 bases). Sequencing was done on a sample of blood. In DNA, the CDR3 is TGCAGTGCCAGACAGACAGGTAATCAGCCCCAGCATTTT. Residues: CSARQTGNQPQHF.